A selection of T cell receptor beta chains follows, all from one sample in a study of cytomegalovirus exposure and HLA in healthy donors. The table came from immunoSEQ multiplex PCR; TCRdb's copy has only in-frame clones and leaves some out. Of over 150,000 clones in the sample, around nine tenths were seen once. Sequenced: PBMCs. Every receptor here comes from a woman aged 30 to 39 in good health and CMV-seronegative. Both conserved end residues are part of each CDR3. Each record gives: D gene, J gene, clone size, V gene, CDR3 protein, CDR3 DNA. A D gene is named only where the DNA matches it firmly. Size is omitted from some rows. Given values are once, few, many or a class for expanded clones.

d_gene: -
j_gene: TRBJ2-7
abundance: -
v_gene: TRBV5-4
CDR3aa: CASSLDRPYEQYF
CDR3nt: TGTGCCAGCAGCTTGGACAGGCCCTACGAGCAGTACTTC

d_gene: -
j_gene: TRBJ1-2
abundance: once
v_gene: TRBV14
CDR3aa: CASSQENRAGYTF
CDR3nt: TGTGCCAGCAGCCAAGAGAACAGGGCTGGCTACACCTTC

d_gene: TRBD2
j_gene: TRBJ2-7
abundance: -
v_gene: TRBV15
CDR3aa: CATSRTEHSSGSPLEQYF
CDR3nt: TGTGCCACCAGCAGAACTGAACATTCTAGCGGGAGTCCCCTCGAGCAGTACTTC

d_gene: TRBD2
j_gene: TRBJ2-3
abundance: -
v_gene: TRBV19
CDR3aa: CASAAGGPSTDTQYF
CDR3nt: TGTGCCTCAGCGGCGGGGGGGCCGAGCACAGATACGCAGTATTTT

d_gene: TRBD1
j_gene: TRBJ2-5
abundance: -
v_gene: TRBV5-1
CDR3aa: CASMRAGGGEETQYF
CDR3nt: TGCGCCAGCATGCGGGCAGGGGGCGGGGAAGAGACCCAGTACTTC

d_gene: TRBD1
j_gene: TRBJ1-5
abundance: -
v_gene: TRBV7-2
CDR3aa: CASSPGQGYQPQHF
CDR3nt: TGTGCCAGCAGCCCGGGACAGGGCTATCAGCCCCAGCATTTT

d_gene: TRBD1
j_gene: TRBJ1-1
abundance: -
v_gene: TRBV9
CDR3aa: CASSVVWQGATEAFF
CDR3nt: TGTGCCAGCAGCGTAGTCTGGCAGGGGGCCACTGAAGCTTTCTTT

d_gene: TRBD2
j_gene: TRBJ2-1
abundance: -
v_gene: TRBV28
CDR3aa: CASSTSGRGQFF
CDR3nt: TGTGCCAGCAGTACTAGCGGCAGAGGGCAGTTCTTC

d_gene: -
j_gene: TRBJ1-3
abundance: -
v_gene: TRBV5-4
CDR3aa: CASSYRGNTIYF
CDR3nt: TGTGCCAGCAGCTACAGGGGAAACACCATATATTTT

d_gene: -
j_gene: TRBJ2-7
abundance: -
v_gene: TRBV10-1
CDR3aa: CASSDAQGRISSYEQYF
CDR3nt: TGCGCCAGCAGTGATGCCCAGGGGAGAATCAGTTCCTACGAGCAGTACTTC

d_gene: -
j_gene: TRBJ1-1
abundance: -
v_gene: TRBV7-3
CDR3aa: CASSRQANTEAFF
CDR3nt: TGTGCCAGCAGCCGACAGGCGAACACTGAAGCTTTCTTT

d_gene: TRBD2
j_gene: TRBJ2-3
abundance: -
v_gene: TRBV5-8
CDR3aa: CASSSALTSGGTDTQYF
CDR3nt: TGTGCCAGCAGCTCCGCCCTCACTAGCGGGGGCACAGATACGCAGTATTTT

d_gene: TRBD1
j_gene: TRBJ1-2
abundance: once
v_gene: TRBV28
CDR3aa: CASSSGFADRGRDGYTF
CDR3nt: TGTGCCAGCAGTTCGGGCTTCGCGGACAGGGGGCGGGATGGCTACACCTTC

d_gene: -
j_gene: TRBJ1-4
abundance: few
v_gene: TRBV5-1
CDR3aa: CASSLYAGQGEKLFF
CDR3nt: TGCGCCAGCAGCTTGTATGCAGGGCAAGGAGAAAAACTGTTTTTT

d_gene: TRBD1
j_gene: TRBJ2-7
abundance: -
v_gene: TRBV6-6
CDR3aa: CASTAAGQGISEQYF
CDR3nt: TGTGCCAGCACGGCGGCGGGACAGGGAATTAGCGAGCAGTACTTC

d_gene: TRBD2
j_gene: TRBJ2-1
abundance: -
v_gene: TRBV7-6
CDR3aa: CASSLAPRGGRGNEQFF
CDR3nt: TGTGCCAGCAGCTTAGCGCCCCGGGGAGGGAGAGGGAATGAGCAGTTCTTC